This is a list of T cell receptor beta chains from one sample in a study of glioma-infiltrating T cells after dendritic cell vaccination. Data came from immunoSEQ multiplex PCR; TCRdb stores just in-frame clones and leaves some out. This table has 100,000 or so clones, around 89% appearing once. The specimen was blood, collected after dendritic cell vaccination. These receptors were obtained from a human donor with glioblastoma. The CDR3 runs from the conserved cysteine through the conserved F or W. D genes are given only for firm matches. Some rows have no size entry. The others give once, few or many, or a class for an expanded clone.

>NA|NA|TRBV27|TRBJ1-2
TGTGCCAGCAGTTTATTGGGGGCGGGGGCCTTATATGGCTACACCTTC
CASSLLGAGALYGYTF
>NA|NA|TRBV2|TRBJ1-1
TGTGCCAGCAGTGTGGAACAGGGTCTCACTGAAGCTTTCTTT
CASSVEQGLTEAFF
>TRBD1|NA|TRBV5-4|TRBJ2-7
TGTGCCAGCACTTCTCCGGGACAGGGAAAATACGAGCAGTACTTC
CASTSPGQGKYEQYF
>NA|NA|TRBV25-1|TRBJ1-2
TGTGCCAGCAGTGAGAGGGCCCTAGACGGCTACACCTTC
CASSERALDGYTF
>NA|NA|TRBV5-1|TRBJ2-5
TGCGCCAGCAGCTGGGCAGGGGAAGAGACCCAGTACTTC
CASSWAGEETQYF
>NA|once|TRBV15|TRBJ1-4
TGTGCCACCAGCAGACTTCCTCTCCGGGGTGCGGAAAAACTGTTTTTT
CATSRLPLRGAEKLFF
>TRBD1|NA|TRBV7-3|TRBJ1-1
TGTGCCAGCAGCCGGGACAGCATGAACACTGAAGCTTTCTTT
CASSRDSMNTEAFF
>NA|NA|TRBV10-3|TRBJ1-1
TGTGCCATCAAACCACAGGCTATGAACACTGAAGCTTTCTTT
CAIKPQAMNTEAFF
>NA|NA|TRBV4-1|TRBJ1-1
TGCGCCAGCAGCCAAGAATCCCCAACAACTGAAGCTTTCTTT
CASSQESPTTEAFF
>NA|few|TRBV10-1|TRBJ2-2
TGCGCCAGCAGGGACAGCAACACCGGGGAGCTGTTTTTT
CASRDSNTGELFF
>TRBD2|NA|TRBV5-6|TRBJ2-3
TGTGCCAGCAGCTTGAATCTTGCGCTAGCGGGTACCACAGATACGCAGTATTTT
CASSLNLALAGTTDTQYF
>TRBD1|NA|TRBV7-8|TRBJ2-7
TGTGCCAGCAGCTTTACCGGGACAGGGGGCGAGCAGTACTTC
CASSFTGTGGEQYF
>NA|NA|TRBV29-1|TRBJ1-2
TGCAGCGTTTCCACAGTTAACTATGGCTACACCTTC
CSVSTVNYGYTF
>NA|NA|TRBV5-1|TRBJ1-4
TGCGCCAGCAGCTTGGGACAGGACTTGGAAAAACTGTTTTTT
CASSLGQDLEKLFF
>NA|NA|TRBV15|TRBJ1-4
TGTGCCACCAGCAGAGGCGCGGCCGTCTCGACAACTAATGAAAAACTGTTTTTT
CATSRGAAVSTTNEKLFF
>TRBD2|NA|TRBV4-2|TRBJ2-3
TGTGCCAGCGGGACTAGCGGGTCAGATACGCAGTATTTT
CASGTSGSDTQYF
>TRBD1|NA|TRBV11-2|TRBJ1-1
TGTGCCAGCAGCCTAAGGACAGGTTTAGGCACTGAAGCTTTCTTT
CASSLRTGLGTEAFF
>TRBD1|NA|TRBV10-1|TRBJ2-1
TGCGCCAGCAGTGAGCCCGGGACAGAAAAAGATGAGCAGTTCTTC
CASSEPGTEKDEQFF
>TRBD2|once|TRBV7-2|TRBJ2-1
TGTGCCAGCAGCTTAGGTAGTAGCGGGGGGGCCAATGAGCAGTTCTTC
CASSLGSSGGANEQFF
>TRBD1|NA|TRBV6-5|TRBJ2-1
TGTGCCAGCAGCCGCCGGGACAGGGGGCTAAATGAGCAGTTCTTC
CASSRRDRGLNEQFF
>NA|NA|TRBV7-2|TRBJ1-6
TGTGCCAGCAGCTCGGGGCCGGGGGGGTATTCCCCCCTCCACTTT
CASSSGPGGYSPLHF
>NA|NA|TRBV7-2|TRBJ1-1
TGTGCCAGCAGCCGAACGCCCCCGAGGGGGACTGAAGCTTTCTTT
CASSRTPPRGTEAFF
>NA|NA|TRBV12-5|TRBJ1-6
TGTGCTAGTGGGGTACAATCACCCCTCCACTTT
CASGVQSPLHF
>TRBD1|medium-sized|TRBV2|TRBJ1-5
TGTGCCAGCAGTGACCGACAGGGTGCTAGCAATCAGCCCCAGCATTTT
CASSDRQGASNQPQHF
>NA|NA|TRBV4-1|TRBJ1-1
TGCGCCAGCAGCCAAGGACACATGAACACTGAAGCTTTCTTT
CASSQGHMNTEAFF
>NA|NA|TRBV10-3|TRBJ1-4
TGTGCCATCAGCAACCAGGGCCGGGAAAAACTGTTTTTT
CAISNQGREKLFF
>TRBD1|once|TRBV19|TRBJ1-2
TGTGCCAGTAGGGACAGGGGATCTGGCTATGGCTACACCTTC
CASRDRGSGYGYTF
>NA|NA|TRBV5-4|TRBJ1-6
TGTGCCAGCGGCCCTGCTTCTTCACCCCTCCACTTT
CASGPASSPLHF
>TRBD2|NA|TRBV6-5|TRBJ2-1
TGTGCCAGCAGTTACGGAACGGGAGGGGGCAATGAGCAGTTCTTC
CASSYGTGGGNEQFF
>NA|NA|TRBV5-1|TRBJ2-7
TGCGCCAGCAGCTCGGCCGGAGACAGGATCAACGAGCAGTACTTC
CASSSAGDRINEQYF
>TRBD2|NA|TRBV5-1|TRBJ2-5
TGCGCCAGCACGACTAGCGGGGGTCAAGAGACCCAGTACTTC
CASTTSGGQETQYF
>TRBD1|few|TRBV2|TRBJ1-5
TGTGCCAGCGAACCGACAGGGGATCAGCCCCAGCATTTT
CASEPTGDQPQHF
>NA|NA|TRBV14|TRBJ2-1
TGTGCCAGCAGCCGATTAGGTAGCTATGAGCAGTTCTTC
CASSRLGSYEQFF
>NA|NA|TRBV2|TRBJ1-2
TGTGCCAGCGCCGGTGAGGGATCCTATGGCTACACCTTC
CASAGEGSYGYTF
>NA|NA|TRBV11-1|TRBJ1-2
TGTGCCAGCAGCCACATGAACTATGGCTACACCTTC
CASSHMNYGYTF
>TRBD2|NA|TRBV5-4|TRBJ2-7
TGTGCCAGCAGCCCGGGACTAGCCGACGAGCAGTACTTC
CASSPGLADEQYF
>NA|NA|TRBV5-1|TRBJ1-2
TGCGCCAGCAGCGACGGGACGGGAGGTTATGGCTACACCTTC
CASSDGTGGYGYTF
>TRBD2|NA|TRBV7-7|TRBJ2-2
TGTGCTAGCAGCTCTCTACCCGGACTAGCGGGGCCCACCGGGGAGCTGTTTTTT
CASSSLPGLAGPTGELFF
>TRBD1|NA|TRBV19|TRBJ2-5
TGTGCCAGTAGTGAGGTACAGGGGGAGACCCAGTACTTC
CASSEVQGETQYF
>TRBD2|NA|TRBV2|TRBJ2-3
TGTGCCAGCAGTGACGTCAGGACTAGCGGGAGGTTCGTCGGGCAAGCTACGCAGTATTTT
CASSDVRTSGRFVGQATQYF
>NA|NA|TRBV14|TRBJ2-5
TGTGCCAGCAGCCCCCGGTATGGGACCCAGTACTTC
CASSPRYGTQYF
>NA|once|TRBV29-1|TRBJ1-1
TGCAGCGTTAGCTACGTAGACAGGAACACTGAAGCTTTCTTT
CSVSYVDRNTEAFF
>TRBD2|NA|TRBV7-9|TRBJ2-1
TGTGCCAGCAGCTTAGATGCAGCGGGGGGTTACAATGAGCAGTTCTTC
CASSLDAAGGYNEQFF
>NA|NA|TRBV5-6|TRBJ1-2
TGTGCCAGCAGCTCGGGATTGGTGGTTGGCTACACCTTC
CASSSGLVVGYTF
>NA|NA|TRBV6-5|TRBJ2-6
TGTGCCAGCAGGTTATCTGGGGCCAACGTCCTGACTTTC
CASRLSGANVLTF
>NA|NA|TRBV30|TRBJ1-1
TGTGCCTGGAGTCTAAACACTGAAGCTTTCTTT
CAWSLNTEAFF
>NA|NA|TRBV2|TRBJ1-2
TGTGCCAGCAGTCCGGACACAAACTATGGCTACACCTTC
CASSPDTNYGYTF
>NA|NA|TRBV19|TRBJ2-7
TGTGCCAGTAGTTCCGCAGGGATGCGAGAGCAGTACTTC
CASSSAGMREQYF
>NA|NA|TRBV6-6|TRBJ2-7
TGTGCCAGCCGTCGTACGGGGTCGTTAGTCCACGAGCAGTACTTC
CASRRTGSLVHEQYF
>TRBD2|NA|TRBV5-1|TRBJ2-5
TGCGCCAGCAGCATTACTAGCGGGGCTCAGTACTTC
CASSITSGAQYF
>TRBD1|NA|TRBV2|TRBJ1-2
TGTGCCAGCAGTGAAGAAAGGGACAGGGTGTCCGATGGCTACACCTTC
CASSEERDRVSDGYTF
>NA|NA|TRBV9|TRBJ1-4
TGTGCCAGCAGCCTGGGGGGGGAGGCTGAAAAACTGTTTTTT
CASSLGGEAEKLFF
>NA|NA|TRBV4-2|TRBJ1-1
TGTGCCAGCAGCCGCTTCGGACGGGAAGAAGCTTTCTTT
CASSRFGREEAFF
>TRBD1|NA|TRBV19|TRBJ1-1
TGTGCCAGTAGTAGCCGACAGGGGCCTGAAGCTTTCTTT
CASSSRQGPEAFF
>TRBD2|NA|TRBV7-2|TRBJ2-7
TGTGCCAGCAGCTTAAGGGGGCTAGCGGGGGTATACGAGCAGTACTTC
CASSLRGLAGVYEQYF